A single sample is the source of the 18 T cell receptor beta chains below, sequenced in a study of cytomegalovirus exposure and HLA in healthy donors. PCR primers comprised 60 Vbeta and 13 Jbeta primers. Method: immunoSEQ multiplex PCR; TCRdb's copy keeps in-frame clones and lacks some. The sample yields around 150,000 clones, around three quarters seen once. Specimen: PBMCs. The receptor source for this set is a male donor in good health and CMV-seronegative.

CDR3 protein: CASSQSSTAIMNTEAFF. The CDR3 DNA sequence: TGTGCCAGCAGCCAATCCTCGACAGCCATCATGAACACTGAAGCTTTCTTT. The V gene is TRBV4-2, the J gene TRBJ1-1; tentative D call: TRBD1 (5 bases). Trimming stripped 2 bases from V and 0 bases from J, with 16 bases between. Germline loops: CDR1 LGHNA, CDR2 YNFKEQ. The CDR3 sequence is 17 residues long.

V usage is TRBV11-2 and J usage is TRBJ2-7; 10 bases align to TRBD1. There are 16 residues in the CDR3. The junction had 8 bases not matched to a gene; V was cut back by 4 bases and J by 2 bases. Germline CDR1 reads SGHAT; CDR2 reads FQNNGV. CDR3 loop: CASSSLRDRGPYEQYF. CDR3 in DNA: TGTGCCAGCAGCTCCTTACGGGACAGGGGTCCCTACGAGCAGTACTTC.

This clone has more than one count but fewer than ten. Other nucleotide sequences from this sample produce the same CDR3. The chain recombines TRBV10-1 with TRBJ2-7, with D possibly TRBD2 on 5 matching bases. The CDR3 has 14 amino acids. Germline loops: CDR1 WNHNN, CDR2 SYGVQD (reference sequence). Trimming stripped 3 bases from V and 5 bases from J, with 14 bases between. CDR3 sequence reads: CASSDPGNQDEQYF. The CDR3 DNA reads as TGCGCCAGCAGTGACCCGGGAAATCAAGACGAGCAGTACTTC.

A single count supports this clone. CDR3 DNA sequence: TGTGCCAGCAGTTTAAGGGAGCCTGCAACTAATGAAAAACTGTTTTTT. This sequence encodes CASSLREPATNEKLFF. This rearrangement joins TRBV27 to TRBJ1-4; D is ambiguous. The CDR3 spans 16 residues. Trimming shortened V by 2 bases and J by 0 bases, and 10 bases separated the two germline ends. The germline V gene encodes CDR1 MNHEY and CDR2 SMNVEV (reference sequence).

The chain carries TRBV29-1 and TRBJ1-2; 10 bases fit TRBD1. The germline gives CDR1 SQVTM, CDR2 ANQGSEA. The J segment lost 6 bases and the V segment lost 7 bases, leaving 2 bases of the junction unmatched. The CDR3 runs 11 residues. The CDR3 DNA is TGCAGCGCCGGGACAGGGGATGGCTACACCTTC. It encodes CSAGTGDGYTF. Drawing the rest from reference TRBV29-1 and TRBJ1-2, the complete variable domain is SAVISQKPSRDICQRGTSLTIQCQVDSQVTMMFWYRQQPGQSLTLIATANQGSEATYESGFVIDKFPISRPNLTFSTLTVSNMSPEDSSIYLCSAGTGDGYTFGSGTRLTVV.

The chain is built from TRBV7-9 and TRBJ1-1, with D possibly being TRBD1 (6 bases). The CDR3 covers 15 residues. Germline V gene lookup returns CDR1 SEHNR and CDR2 FQNEAQ (reference sequence). The V and J ends lost 2 bases and 5 bases respectively, with 15 bases between them. The CDR3 region is CASSLFGGRGTEAFF. The CDR3 nucleotides read TGTGCCAGCAGCTTATTCGGGGGGCGCGGAACTGAAGCTTTCTTT.

This clone has just a few counts. The chain uses TRBV5-8 and TRBJ1-2, with D possibly matching TRBD1 (5 bases). The CDR3 covers 16 residues. V dropped 4 bases and J dropped 0 bases, with 16 bases sitting between them. Germline-derived CDR1 and CDR2 are SGHTS and YDEGEE. The CDR3 spells CASSHGRGRPNYGYTF. In DNA form, the CDR3 reads TGTGCCAGCAGCCATGGTAGGGGTAGACCTAACTATGGCTACACCTTC.

The V gene is TRBV9, the J gene TRBJ2-3; D remains ambiguous. Germline V lookup: CDR1 SGDLS, CDR2 YYNGEE. V gave up 0 bases and J gave up 6 bases, with 8 bases separating them. The CDR3 is 13 residues long. CDR3 sequence: CASSVVVGDTQYF. The DNA of the CDR3 is TGTGCCAGCAGCGTAGTGGTCGGGGATACGCAGTATTTT.

The chain links TRBV19 to TRBJ1-1; TRBD1 is a possible D gene (6 bases). Germline V gene lookup returns CDR1 LNHDA and CDR2 SQIVND (reference sequence). The germline V and J ends were trimmed by 3 bases and 4 bases, with 12 bases remaining between them. This CDR3 region has 14 residues. The CDR3 DNA is TGTGCCAGTAGTATGGGAGGGGGGGTCACTGAAGCTTTCTTT. It encodes CASSMGGGVTEAFF. The full variable domain, completed using reference TRBV19 and TRBJ1-1, is DGGITQSPKYLFRKEGQNVTLSCEQNLNHDAMYWYRQDPGQGLRLIYYSQIVNDFQKGDIAEGYSVSREKKESFPLTVTSAQKNPTAFYLCASSMGGGVTEAFFGQGTRLTVV.

In its sample, this clone was seen once. The chain employs TRBV6-4 and TRBJ1-1; D may be TRBD1 (6 bases). Trimming cost V 6 bases and J 5 bases, with 13 bases left between them. The CDR3 has 13 residues. Germline V gene lookup returns CDR1 MRHNA and CDR2 SNTAGT. The CDR3: CASRNTGTTEAFF. Written as DNA, the CDR3 is TGTGCCAGCAGAAATACAGGGACGACTGAAGCTTTCTTT.

The chain is built from TRBV5-4 and TRBJ2-3; perhaps TRBD2 as D (5 bases). The V end lost 4 bases, the J end lost 0 bases, and 15 bases lay between the germline ends. This CDR3 spans 16 amino acids. Germline CDR1 SGHNT, CDR2 YYREEE (reference sequence). The CDR3 reads CASSLYAAASTDTQYF. CDR3 in DNA: TGTGCCAGCAGCCTCTATGCAGCGGCTAGCACAGATACGCAGTATTTT.

The gene calls are TRBV19 and TRBJ2-7; weak D call: TRBD1 (6 bases). The V end was cut by 5 bases, the J end by 7 bases, with 15 bases between. CDR3 length equals 13 residues. Germline values: CDR1 LNHDA, CDR2 SQIVND (reference sequence). CDR3 nucleotides: TGTGCCAGTAGTCCTAGAGGACAGCCGGAGCAGTACTTC. Its protein is CASSPRGQPEQYF.

This chain joins TRBV2 and TRBJ2-7; tentatively, D is TRBD1 (6 bases). Germline V gene sequence: CDR1 SNHLY, CDR2 FYNNEI. Trimming cost V 0 bases and J 3 bases, with 15 bases left between them. The CDR3 is 16 residues long. The CDR3 DNA is TGTGCCAGCAGTGAAGCGCTTACAGGGTTCATCTACGAGCAGTACTTC. It encodes CASSEALTGFIYEQYF.

The genes are TRBV28 and TRBJ2-7, with TRBD1 matching 7 bases. The CDR3 is 15 residues long. Germline CDR1 is MDHEN and CDR2 is SYDVKM. J gave up 1 base and V 2 bases, and 5 bases lay outside the gene matches. CDR3 sequence: CASSLMPGGSYEQYF. In DNA, the CDR3 is TGTGCCAGCAGTTTAATGCCAGGGGGATCCTACGAGCAGTACTTC.

Points on this clone: In the same sample, other DNA sequences code for this CDR3. The chain employs TRBV7-9 and TRBJ2-3, with D possibly TRBD2 on 5 matching bases. V was trimmed by 0 bases and J by 0 bases, leaving 7 bases between them. Germline values: CDR1 SEHNR, CDR2 FQNEAQ (reference sequence). The CDR3 consists of 15 residues. The CDR3 DNA is TGTGCCAGCAGCTTAGCTGGCGGGAGCACAGATACGCAGTATTTT. It encodes CASSLAGGSTDTQYF.

The gene calls are TRBV9 and TRBJ2-1; 14 bases are shared with TRBD2. CDR1 and CDR2 (germline): SGDLS, YYNGEE. CDR3 length equals 22 residues. V lost 0 bases and J lost 4; bases outside the gene matches: 18. CDR3 DNA sequence: TGTGCCAGCAGCGTAGTGAGGGGGAGACTAGCGGGGGGGAAGTCACCTTACAATGAGCAGTTCTTC. This sequence encodes CASSVVRGRLAGGKSPYNEQFF. The full variable domain, completed using reference TRBV9 and TRBJ2-1, is DSGVTQTPKHLITATGQRVTLRCSPRSGDLSVYWYQQSLDQGLQFLIQYYNGEERAKGNILERFSAQQFPDLHSELNLSSLELGDSALYFCASSVVRGRLAGGKSPYNEQFFGPGTRLTVL.

This chain uses TRBV7-6 with TRBJ2-7; maybe TRBD1 (6 bases). The CDR3 is made up of 15 amino acids. V was pared by 4 bases and J by 2 bases, with 15 bases between. CDR1 is SGHVS, CDR2 FNYEAQ, per germline. The chain's CDR3 is CASSSNRDKPYEQYF. CDR3 sequence (DNA): TGTGCCAGCAGCTCAAACCGGGACAAGCCCTACGAGCAGTACTTC.

J is TRBJ2-2 and V is TRBV2; 7 bases are shared with TRBD2. Germline CDR1 is SNHLY and CDR2 is FYNNEI. V was pared by 7 bases and J by 0 bases, with 5 bases of the junction left unmatched. CDR3 length: 15 amino acids. Here the CDR3 reads CASNMGGTNTGELFF. DNA for the CDR3: TGTGCCAGCAACATGGGGGGGACGAACACCGGGGAGCTGTTTTTT.